The 19 T cell receptor beta chains reported below all come from one sample, sequenced in a study of OX40 agonist ivuxolimab in advanced cancers. Sequencing used immunoSEQ multiplex PCR; TCRdb keeps in-frame clones, though not all of them. In the table there are nearly 20,000 clones, around 85% of which are singletons. This specimen was CD4+ or CD8+ T cells sorted from blood, taken in a trial of the OX40 agonist ivuxolimab. All receptors derive from an adult with an advanced solid tumor such as melanoma, head and neck, liver or kidney cancer.

The V gene is TRBV7-2, the J gene TRBJ1-5, with D unresolved. With 5 bases removed from V and 3 bases from J, the gap between germline ends came to 5 bases. In germline, CDR1 is SGHTA, CDR2 FQGNSA. The CDR3 is made up of 12 amino acids. As DNA, the CDR3 is TGTGCCAGCAGCACAGACAATCAGCCCCAGCATTTT. The encoded protein is CASSTDNQPQHF.

The chain employs TRBV27 and TRBJ1-5; D remains unclear. The CDR3 consists of 14 residues. Trimming took 4 bases from V and 1 from J, leaving 8 bases between them. Germline V gene data show CDR1 as MNHEY and CDR2 as SMNVEV (reference sequence). The CDR3 region is CASSSRWSNQPQHF. In nucleotides, the CDR3 is TGTGCCAGCAGTTCGCGGTGGAGCAATCAGCCCCAGCATTTT.

The genes are TRBV4-1 and TRBJ2-3; 12 nucleotides line up with TRBD2. The CDR3 loop spans 17 amino acids. V lost 3 bases, J lost 5 bases, and 9 bases stayed unmatched. Looked up from germline, CDR1 is MGHRA and CDR2 is YSYEKL. The CDR3: CASSQTGTSGRRDTQYF. Written as DNA, the CDR3 is TGCGCCAGCAGCCAGACCGGGACTAGCGGGCGACGAGATACGCAGTATTTT.

The chain is built from TRBV5-1 and TRBJ1-5; unclear D gene. The CDR3 totals 13 residues. Trimming cost V 4 bases and J 3 bases, with 8 bases left between them. The V gene's germline CDR1 is SGHRS and CDR2 YFSETQ. As DNA, the CDR3 is TGCGCCAGCAGCCAGGCACCCAATCAGCCCCAGCATTTT. Translating gives CASSQAPNQPQHF.

This clone was observed a single time. This rearrangement joins TRBV5-1 to TRBJ2-4; a weak D match, TRBD1 (6 bases). The V end was cut by 2 bases, the J end by 0 bases, with 9 bases between. CDR1 and CDR2 from the germline V gene are SGHRS and YFSETQ. The CDR3 totals 15 residues. The CDR3 region is CASSLGQIAKNIQYF. CDR3 in DNA: TGCGCCAGCAGCTTAGGACAGATAGCCAAAAACATTCAGTACTTC. The full variable domain, in which reference TRBV5-1 and TRBJ2-4 provide the parts outside the CDR3, is KAGVTQTPRYLIKTRGQQVTLSCSPISGHRSVSWYQQTPGQGLQFLFEYFSETQRNKGNFPGRFSGRQFSNSRSEMNVSTLELGDSALYLCASSLGQIAKNIQYFGAGTRLSVL.

The genes are TRBV7-2 and TRBJ1-5; D remains ambiguous. Trimming stripped 2 bases from V and 7 bases from J, with 15 bases between. Germline CDR1 is SGHTA and CDR2 is FQGNSA. This CDR3 has 15 residues. The CDR3 nucleotides read TGTGCCAGCAGCTTAAGCGCCAGCCTTGGCCAGCCCCAGCATTTT. This translates into CASSLSASLGQPQHF.

The chain links TRBV5-1 to TRBJ2-7; D might be TRBD1 (5 bases). Trimming removed 2 bases from V and 3 bases from J, with 18 bases in between. The length of the CDR3 is 16 residues. Germline assignment: CDR1 SGHRS and CDR2 YFSETQ. The CDR3: CASSFTTGGQDYEQYF. For the CDR3, the DNA is TGCGCCAGCAGCTTCACCACGGGTGGACAAGACTACGAGCAGTACTTC. Complete variable domain (other parts from reference TRBV5-1 and TRBJ2-7): KAGVTQTPRYLIKTRGQQVTLSCSPISGHRSVSWYQQTPGQGLQFLFEYFSETQRNKGNFPGRFSGRQFSNSRSEMNVSTLELGDSALYLCASSFTTGGQDYEQYFGPGTRLTVT.

The chain is built from TRBV19 and TRBJ1-2; D is unclear. The CDR3 consists of 14 residues. Trimming shortened V by 9 bases and J by 4 bases, and 18 bases separated the two germline ends. In germline, CDR1 is LNHDA, CDR2 SQIVND (reference sequence). CDR3 DNA: TGTGCCAGCCGAGAGAAGGTCTACGGCTATGGCTACACCTTC. Translated: CASREKVYGYGYTF.

The rearrangement links TRBV4-3 to TRBJ2-1; 7 bases align to TRBD2. There are 16 residues in the CDR3. Trimming took 0 bases from V and 4 from J; bases not matched to a gene: 6. CDR1 and CDR2 (germline): LGHNA, YSLEER. The DNA of the CDR3 is TGCGCCAGCAGCCAAGATCCCAGCGGGAAATACAATGAGCAGTTCTTC. Its protein product is CASSQDPSGKYNEQFF.

The rearrangement joins TRBV7-9 to TRBJ1-4; possible D gene TRBD1, 6 bases. Germline V gives CDR1 SEHNR, CDR2 FQNEAQ (reference sequence). This CDR3 has 13 residues. V was pared by 9 bases and J by 4 bases, with 12 bases between. CDR3 amino acids: CASARQVNEKLFF. The CDR3 DNA follows: TGTGCCAGTGCTAGACAGGTTAATGAAAAACTGTTTTTT. Using reference TRBV7-9 and TRBJ1-4 for the parts outside the CDR3, the full variable domain is DTGVSQNPRHKITKRGQNVTFRCDPISEHNRLYWYRQTLGQGPEFLTYFQNEAQLEKSRLLSDRFSAERPKGSFSTLEIQRTEQGDSAMYLCASARQVNEKLFFGSGTQLSVL.

V and J are TRBV19 and TRBJ2-2, with TRBD1 identical over 9 bases. This CDR3 spans 14 amino acids. Germline loops: CDR1 LNHDA, CDR2 SQIVND (reference sequence). V dropped 6 bases and J dropped 4; count of bases not matched to a gene: 3. The CDR3 sequence is CASRQGASTGELFF. The CDR3 DNA reads as TGTGCCAGTAGACAGGGGGCGTCCACCGGGGAGCTGTTTTTT.

The chain joins TRBV7-1 to TRBJ1-1, with D unresolved. Being an ORF, TRBV7-1 has a function that is uncertain. Trimming left V 5 bases short and J 4 bases short, with 14 bases between. The CDR3 spans 14 residues. The chain's CDR3 is CASSLGVGGTEAFF. The CDR3 bases are TGTGCCAGCAGCCTCGGGGTCGGTGGCACTGAAGCTTTCTTT.

The rearrangement joins TRBV5-3 to TRBJ2-2; D gene uncertain. TRBV5-3 is marked as an open reading frame, function uncertain. CDR3 length equals 14 residues. V lost 1 base to trimming and J lost 4 bases, with 8 bases between them. CDR3 coding DNA: TGTGCCAGAAGCTTGACCCGTACCACCGGGGAGCTGTTTTTT. It translates to CARSLTRTTGELFF.

V usage is TRBV18 and J usage is TRBJ2-1, with TRBD1 matching 8 bases. This CDR3 is built from 13 residues. Losses at the gene ends were 5 bases for V and 5 bases for J; bases not matched to a gene: 2. Germline CDR1 is KGHSH and CDR2 is LQKENI. CDR3 loop: CASSATGDNEQFF. In DNA form, the CDR3 reads TGTGCCAGCTCAGCGACAGGGGACAATGAGCAGTTCTTC.

This chain connects TRBV19 to TRBJ2-7, with 9 positions matching TRBD1. Germline CDR1 is LNHDA and CDR2 is SQIVND (reference sequence). Trimming at V came to 3 bases and at J to 4 bases, leaving 13 bases not matched to a gene. The CDR3 loop spans 17 amino acids. Here the CDR3 reads CASSINPKSGQGYEQYF. Written as DNA, the CDR3 is TGTGCCAGTAGTATTAACCCTAAATCGGGACAGGGTTACGAGCAGTACTTC.

The chain links TRBV7-9 to TRBJ2-3, with D possibly being TRBD2 (6 bases). The CDR3 is made up of 14 amino acids. With 2 bases removed from V and 4 bases from J, the gap between germline ends came to 10 bases. CDR1 is SEHNR and CDR2 is FQNEAQ in the germline V gene (reference sequence). Here the CDR3 DNA reads TGTGCCAGCAGCTTACGGCGGGGCCCAGATACGCAGTATTTT. This codes for CASSLRRGPDTQYF.

V is TRBV6-1 and J is TRBJ2-1, with unresolved D. Germline V gene data show CDR1 as MNHNS and CDR2 as SASEGT. V was trimmed by 0 bases and J by 5 bases, leaving 17 bases between them. The CDR3 runs 17 residues. In DNA form, the CDR3 reads TGTGCCAGCAGTGAAGCAGGTTTCCGGGCCTCGAACAATGAGCAGTTCTTC. This translates into CASSEAGFRASNNEQFF.

The CDR3: CASTKKAGGYNEQFF. In DNA, the CDR3 is TGTGCCAGCACCAAAAAAGCGGGGGGCTACAATGAGCAGTTCTTC. The V call is TRBV6-5, the J call TRBJ2-1; 9 bases map to TRBD2. CDR3 length: 15 residues. Trimming cost V 7 bases and J 3 bases; bases outside gene matches: 7. Germline CDR1 is MNHEY and CDR2 is SVGAGI.

This chain uses TRBV7-3 with TRBJ1-6, with a tentative D call TRBD1 (6 bases). The CDR3 is 18 amino acids. V was cut by 4 bases and J by 9 bases, with 25 bases left in between. CDR1 and CDR2 from the germline V gene are SGHTA and FQGTGA. The CDR3 DNA sequence: TGTGCCAGCAGCTCTCATAATGTCCCAGGGGTATCGCGTTCACCCCTCCACTTT. Translation: CASSSHNVPGVSRSPLHF. The variable domain in full, with the rest retrieved from reference TRBV7-3 and TRBJ1-6, is GAGVSQTPSNKVTEKGKYVELRCDPISGHTALYWYRQSLGQGPEFLIYFQGTGAADDSGLPNDRFFAVRPEGSVSTLKIQRTERGDSAVYLCASSSHNVPGVSRSPLHFGNGTRLTVT.